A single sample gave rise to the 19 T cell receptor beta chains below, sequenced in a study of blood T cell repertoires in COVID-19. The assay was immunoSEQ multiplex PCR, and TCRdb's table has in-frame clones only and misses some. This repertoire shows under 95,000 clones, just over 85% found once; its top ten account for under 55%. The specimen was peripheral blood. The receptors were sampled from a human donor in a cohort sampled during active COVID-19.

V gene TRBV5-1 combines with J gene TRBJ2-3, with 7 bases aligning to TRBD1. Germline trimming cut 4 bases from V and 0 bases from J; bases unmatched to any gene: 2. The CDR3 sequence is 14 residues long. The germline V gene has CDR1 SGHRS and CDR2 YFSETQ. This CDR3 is CASSRDRSTDTQYF. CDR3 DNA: TGCGCCAGCAGCAGGGACAGAAGCACAGATACGCAGTATTTT.

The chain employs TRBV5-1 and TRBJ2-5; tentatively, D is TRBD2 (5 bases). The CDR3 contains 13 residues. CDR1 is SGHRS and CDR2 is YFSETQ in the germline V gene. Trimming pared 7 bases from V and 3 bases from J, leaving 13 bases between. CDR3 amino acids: CASLEEGEETQYF. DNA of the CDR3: TGCGCCAGCCTTGAAGAGGGCGAAGAGACCCAGTACTTC. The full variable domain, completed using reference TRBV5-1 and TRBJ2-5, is KAGVTQTPRYLIKTRGQQVTLSCSPISGHRSVSWYQQTPGQGLQFLFEYFSETQRNKGNFPGRFSGRQFSNSRSEMNVSTLELGDSALYLCASLEEGEETQYFGPGTRLLVL.

This CDR3 reads CASSPDSATYEQYF. The CDR3 DNA sequence: TGTGCCAGCTCACCGGACAGCGCGACCTACGAGCAGTACTTC. The chain links TRBV18 to TRBJ2-7, with D possibly TRBD1 on 6 matching bases. CDR3 length: 14 amino acids. From germline, CDR1 is KGHSH and CDR2 LQKENI. With 3 bases removed from V and 2 bases from J, the gap between germline ends came to 11 bases. Full variable domain (rest looked up from reference TRBV18 and TRBJ2-7): NAGVMQNPRHLVRRRGQEARLRCSPMKGHSHVYWYRQLPEEGLKFMVYLQKENIIDESGMPKERFSAEFPKEGPSILRIQQVVRGDSAAYFCASSPDSATYEQYFGPGTRLTVT.

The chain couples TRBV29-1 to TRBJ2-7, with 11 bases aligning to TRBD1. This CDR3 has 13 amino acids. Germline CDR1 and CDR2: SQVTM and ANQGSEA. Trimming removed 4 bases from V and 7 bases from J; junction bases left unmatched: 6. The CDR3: CSVGTGGSGEQYF. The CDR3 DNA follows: TGCAGCGTTGGGACAGGGGGCTCAGGAGAGCAGTACTTC.

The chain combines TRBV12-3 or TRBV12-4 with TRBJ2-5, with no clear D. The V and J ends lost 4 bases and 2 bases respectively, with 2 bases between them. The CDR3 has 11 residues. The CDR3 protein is CASSSQETQYF. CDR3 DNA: TGTGCCAGCAGTTCTCAAGAGACCCAGTACTTC.

The CDR3, as DNA: TGTGCCAGCAGCCACCGGTTTCAAACGCAGCCCCAGCATTTT. Its translation is CASSHRFQTQPQHF. V gene TRBV3-1 (or the pseudogene TRBV3-2) combines with J gene TRBJ1-5; D uncertain. Trimming removed 3 bases from V and 7 bases from J, with 13 bases in between. This CDR3 comprises 14 residues. Germline lookup yields CDR1 LGHDT and CDR2 YNNKEL (reference sequence).

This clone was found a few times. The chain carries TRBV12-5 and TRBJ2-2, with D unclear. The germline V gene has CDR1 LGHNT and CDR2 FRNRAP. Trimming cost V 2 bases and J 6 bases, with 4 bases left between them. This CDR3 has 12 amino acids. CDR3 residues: CASGLLPGELFF. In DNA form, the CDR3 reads TGTGCTAGTGGTTTGCTTCCCGGGGAGCTGTTTTTT.

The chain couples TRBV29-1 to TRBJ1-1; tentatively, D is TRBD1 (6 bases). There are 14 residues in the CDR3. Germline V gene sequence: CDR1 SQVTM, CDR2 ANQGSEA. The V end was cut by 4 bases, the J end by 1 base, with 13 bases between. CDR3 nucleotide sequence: TGCAGCGTTGCAAAGGGGGAGGGGAACACTGAAGCTTTCTTT. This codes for CSVAKGEGNTEAFF.

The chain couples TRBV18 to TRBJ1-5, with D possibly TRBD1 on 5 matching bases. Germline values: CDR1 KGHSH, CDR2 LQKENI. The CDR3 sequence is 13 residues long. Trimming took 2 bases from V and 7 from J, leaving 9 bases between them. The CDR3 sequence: CASSPSRDQPQHF. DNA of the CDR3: TGTGCCAGCTCACCATCGCGGGACCAGCCCCAGCATTTT.

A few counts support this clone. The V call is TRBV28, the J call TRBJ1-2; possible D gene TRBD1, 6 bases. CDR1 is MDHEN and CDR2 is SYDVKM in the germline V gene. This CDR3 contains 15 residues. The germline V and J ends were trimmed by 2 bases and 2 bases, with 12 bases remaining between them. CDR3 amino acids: CASSLQGKLNYGYTF. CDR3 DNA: TGTGCCAGCAGTTTACAGGGGAAATTGAACTATGGCTACACCTTC.

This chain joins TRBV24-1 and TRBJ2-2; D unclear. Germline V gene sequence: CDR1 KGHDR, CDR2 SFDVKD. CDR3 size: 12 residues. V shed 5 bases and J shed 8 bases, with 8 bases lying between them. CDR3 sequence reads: CATSVYRGELFF. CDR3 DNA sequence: TGTGCCACCAGTGTCTACCGAGGGGAGCTGTTTTTT.

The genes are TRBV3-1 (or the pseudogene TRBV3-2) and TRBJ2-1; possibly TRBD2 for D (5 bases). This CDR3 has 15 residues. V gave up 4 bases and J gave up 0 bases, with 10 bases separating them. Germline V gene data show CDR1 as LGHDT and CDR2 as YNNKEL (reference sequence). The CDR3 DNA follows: TGTGCCAGCAGCCCCTGGGAGAGCTCCTACAATGAGCAGTTCTTC. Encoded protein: CASSPWESSYNEQFF.

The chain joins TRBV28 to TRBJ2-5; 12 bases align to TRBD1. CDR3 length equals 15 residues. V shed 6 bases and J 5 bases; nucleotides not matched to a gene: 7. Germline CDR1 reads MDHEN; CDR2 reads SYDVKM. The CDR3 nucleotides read TGTGCCAGCAGACCTGGGACAGGGGGCTGGGAGACCCAGTACTTC. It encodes CASRPGTGGWETQYF.

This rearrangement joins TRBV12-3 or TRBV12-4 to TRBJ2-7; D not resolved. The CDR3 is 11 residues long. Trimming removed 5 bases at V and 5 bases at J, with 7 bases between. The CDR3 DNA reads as TGTGCCAGCAGTGACTTCGACGAGCAGTACTTC. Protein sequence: CASSDFDEQYF.

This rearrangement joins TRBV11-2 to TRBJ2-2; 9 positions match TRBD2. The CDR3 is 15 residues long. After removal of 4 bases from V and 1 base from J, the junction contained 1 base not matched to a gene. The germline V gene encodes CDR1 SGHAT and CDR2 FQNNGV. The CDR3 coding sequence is TGTGCCAGCAGCTCACTAGCGGGGAACACCGGGGAGCTGTTTTTT. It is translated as CASSSLAGNTGELFF.

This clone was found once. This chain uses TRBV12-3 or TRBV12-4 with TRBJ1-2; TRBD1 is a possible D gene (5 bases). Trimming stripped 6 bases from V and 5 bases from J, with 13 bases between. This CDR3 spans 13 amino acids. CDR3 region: CASSESAGYGYTF. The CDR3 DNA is TGTGCCAGCAGCGAATCGGCAGGGTATGGCTACACCTTC.

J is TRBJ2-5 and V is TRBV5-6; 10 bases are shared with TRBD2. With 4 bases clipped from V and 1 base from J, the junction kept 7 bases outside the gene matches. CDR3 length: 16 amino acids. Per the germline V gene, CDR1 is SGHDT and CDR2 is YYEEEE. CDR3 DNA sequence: TGTGCCAGCAGCACGTCACTAGCGGGATTCCAAGAGACCCAGTACTTC. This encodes CASSTSLAGFQETQYF.

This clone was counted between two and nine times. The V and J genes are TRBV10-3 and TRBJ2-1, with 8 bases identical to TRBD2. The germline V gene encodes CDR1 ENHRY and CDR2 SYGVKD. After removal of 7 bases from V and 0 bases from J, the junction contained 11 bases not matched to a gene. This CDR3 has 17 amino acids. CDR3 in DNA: TGTGCCATCACCGGAGGGGCGGGGGGCAACTCCTACAATGAGCAGTTCTTC. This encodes CAITGGAGGNSYNEQFF.

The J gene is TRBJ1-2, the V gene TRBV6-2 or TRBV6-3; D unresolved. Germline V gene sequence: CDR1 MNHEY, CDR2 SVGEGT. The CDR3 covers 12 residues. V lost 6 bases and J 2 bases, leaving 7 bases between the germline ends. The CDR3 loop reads CASSDGNYGYTF. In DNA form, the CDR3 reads TGTGCCAGCAGCGACGGGAACTATGGCTACACCTTC.